This record covers a single T cell receptor beta chain. Its antigen remains unknown. The sample comes from a study of graft-versus-host responses after intestinal transplantation. Study background: Anti-thymocyte globulin served as induction for all recipients, who then took tacrolimus and steroids for about 3 years. Study results and caveats: The authors found GvH clones in recipient marrow, some appearing first in ileum or blood. After transplant, early declines in HvG clones were associated with peak levels of circulating GvH clones.

This CDR3 comprises 18 residues. Sequencing was performed with immunoSEQ multiplex PCR; in TCRdb, only in-frame clones are kept and a portion is missing. Found here are about 36,000 clones, approximately 93% of them singletons; the top ten hold 0.2% to 0.25%. The V gene is TRBV21-1, the J gene TRBJ2-7; TRBD2 is the table's D call, not checked against the DNA. TRBV21-1 is an annotated pseudogene. The specimen comprised unstimulated CD4+ T cells sorted from spleen or lymph node cells, sampled before transplant. This clonotype was sampled from a human donor who was the organ donor for an intestinal transplant. CDR3 in amino acids: CASSKAKCVLAGMYEQYF. The CDR3 DNA follows: TGTGCCAGCAGCAAAGCAAAATGTGTACTAGCGGGGATGTACGAGCAGTACTTC.